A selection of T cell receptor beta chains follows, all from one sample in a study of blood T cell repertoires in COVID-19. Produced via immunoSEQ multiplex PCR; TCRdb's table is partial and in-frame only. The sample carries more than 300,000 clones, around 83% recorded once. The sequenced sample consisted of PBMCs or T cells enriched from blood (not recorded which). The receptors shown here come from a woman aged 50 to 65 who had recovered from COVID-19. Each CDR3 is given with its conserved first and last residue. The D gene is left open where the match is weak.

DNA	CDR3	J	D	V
TGTGCCAGTCGACAGGGAGGGAACACTGAAGCTTTCTTT	CASRQGGNTEAFF	TRBJ1-1	TRBD1	TRBV19
TGTGCCAGCAGTTACCAGGGTGAAGCTTTCTTT	CASSYQGEAFF	TRBJ1-1	.	TRBV27
TGTGCCAGCAGCTTAGCGGACGAGCGGGAGGGCATACATGAGCAGTTCTTC	CASSLADEREGIHEQFF	TRBJ2-1	TRBD2	TRBV11-2
TGTGCCAGCAGCTCAGCCGGACAGTACAATGAGCAGTTCTTC	CASSSAGQYNEQFF	TRBJ2-1	.	TRBV7-2
TGTGCCAGCAGCTTAGACAGGACCTACGAGCAGTACTTC	CASSLDRTYEQYF	TRBJ2-7	.	TRBV7-2
TGCGCCAGCAGCCTCGCGCTAGCGGGAGGGGATGAGCAGTTCTTC	CASSLALAGGDEQFF	TRBJ2-1	TRBD2	TRBV5-1
TGCGCCAGCAGTGAGTCGTGGACTAGCGACTACAATGAGCAGTTCTTC	CASSESWTSDYNEQFF	TRBJ2-1	TRBD2	TRBV10-1
TGTGCCAGCAGGACAGGGCCCCATCAGCCCCAGCATTTT	CASRTGPHQPQHF	TRBJ1-5	TRBD1	TRBV27
TGTGCCAGCAGCTTAGCGGGGGGTTCGGGGCCCCAGCATTTT	CASSLAGGSGPQHF	TRBJ1-5	.	TRBV7-9
TGTGCCAGCAGCTTAGCGGGGGGGGATGGGCAGTTCTTC	CASSLAGGDGQFF	TRBJ2-1	TRBD2	TRBV7-9